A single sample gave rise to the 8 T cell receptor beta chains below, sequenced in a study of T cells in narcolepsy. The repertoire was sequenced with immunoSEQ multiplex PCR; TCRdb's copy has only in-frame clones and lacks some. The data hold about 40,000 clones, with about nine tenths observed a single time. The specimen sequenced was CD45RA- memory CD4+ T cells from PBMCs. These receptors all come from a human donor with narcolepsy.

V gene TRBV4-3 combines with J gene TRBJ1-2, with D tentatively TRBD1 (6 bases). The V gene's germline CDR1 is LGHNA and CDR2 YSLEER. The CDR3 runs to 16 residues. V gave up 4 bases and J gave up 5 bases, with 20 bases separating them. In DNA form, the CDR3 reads TGCGCCAGCAGCCCCTCAGGGGCGGCGATCACTTATGGCTACACCTTC. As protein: CASSPSGAAITYGYTF.

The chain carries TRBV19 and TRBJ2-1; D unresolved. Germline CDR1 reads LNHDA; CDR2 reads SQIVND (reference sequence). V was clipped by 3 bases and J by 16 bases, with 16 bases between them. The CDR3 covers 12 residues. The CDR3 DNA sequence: TGTGCCAGTAGTATCCAGACTTCGACTCGTTTCTTC. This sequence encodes CASSIQTSTRFF.

Here the CDR3 reads CASSFSQGQETQYF. CDR3 in DNA: TGTGCCAGCAGTTTCTCGCAGGGCCAAGAGACCCAGTACTTC. The V gene is TRBV28, the J gene TRBJ2-5; D may be TRBD1 (5 bases). CDR3 length equals 14 residues. The V end lost 3 bases, the J end lost 1 base, and 9 bases lay between the germline ends. The germline V gene encodes CDR1 MDHEN and CDR2 SYDVKM.

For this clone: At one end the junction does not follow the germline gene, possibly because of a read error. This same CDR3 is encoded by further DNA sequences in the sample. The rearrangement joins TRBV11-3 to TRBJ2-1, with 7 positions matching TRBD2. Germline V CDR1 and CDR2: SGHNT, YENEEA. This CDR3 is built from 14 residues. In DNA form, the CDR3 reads TGTGCCAGCAGCTTAGCGGGAGGTTACAACGAGCAGTTCTTC. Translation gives CASSLAGGYNEQFF. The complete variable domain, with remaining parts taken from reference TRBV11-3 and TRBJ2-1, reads EAGVVQSPRYKIIEKKQPVAFWCNPISGHNTLYWYLQNLGQGPELLIRYENEEAVDDSQLPKDRFSAERLKGVDSTLKIQPAELGDSAVYLCASSLAGGYNEQFFGPGTRLTVL.

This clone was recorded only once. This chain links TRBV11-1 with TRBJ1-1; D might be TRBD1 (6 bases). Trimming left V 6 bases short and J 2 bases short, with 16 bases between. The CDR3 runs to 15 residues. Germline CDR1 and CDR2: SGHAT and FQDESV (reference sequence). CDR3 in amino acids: CASRAAGAENTEAFF. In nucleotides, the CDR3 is TGTGCCAGCAGGGCTGCAGGGGCGGAAAACACTGAAGCTTTCTTT.

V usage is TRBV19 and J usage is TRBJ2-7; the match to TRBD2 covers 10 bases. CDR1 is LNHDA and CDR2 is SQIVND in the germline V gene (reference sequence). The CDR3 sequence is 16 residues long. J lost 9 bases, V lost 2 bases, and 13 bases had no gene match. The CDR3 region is CASSISWTSGALGQYF. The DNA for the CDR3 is TGTGCCAGTAGTATAAGTTGGACTAGCGGCGCTTTAGGGCAGTACTTC.

CDR3 bases: TGTGCCAGCAGCTTCCCTAGGACAGGAATTAGCACAGATACGCAGTATTTT. Amino acids: CASSFPRTGISTDTQYF. The V call is TRBV5-4, the J call TRBJ2-3, with 7 bases fitting TRBD1. This CDR3 has 17 amino acids. The J segment lost 0 bases and the V segment lost 2 bases, leaving 9 bases of the junction unmatched. Germline V CDR1 and CDR2: SGHNT, YYREEE (reference sequence).

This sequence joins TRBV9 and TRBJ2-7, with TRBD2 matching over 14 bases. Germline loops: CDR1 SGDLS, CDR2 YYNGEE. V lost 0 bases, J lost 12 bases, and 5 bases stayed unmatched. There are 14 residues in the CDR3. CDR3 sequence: CASSVGGTSGSLYF. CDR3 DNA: TGTGCCAGCAGCGTAGGGGGGACTAGCGGGAGCCTGTACTTC. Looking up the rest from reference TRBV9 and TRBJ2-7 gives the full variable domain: DSGVTQTPKHLITATGQRVTLRCSPRSGDLSVYWYQQSLDQGLQFLIQYYNGEERAKGNILERFSAQQFPDLHSELNLSSLELGDSALYFCASSVGGTSGSLYFGPGTRLTVT.